These 20 T cell receptor beta chains were sequenced from one sample in a study of blood T cells in healthy people across ages. Primers used in a second PCR of about 7 to 12 cycles were a sample-barcoded 5' primer and a J-beta primer mix. TCRdb fed the 5' RACE reads into MiXCR, producing one record per CDR3 protein. The repertoire holds some 920,000 distinct CDR3 sequences, with just over 50% as singletons. The sequenced material came from blood. These receptors came from a woman aged 55 to 70 in good health.

This clonotype was detected only a few times. CDR3 in amino acids: CASSQDGRGRETQYF. CDR3 coding DNA: TGCGCCAGCAGCCAAGATGGCAGGGGCCGAGAGACCCAGTACTTC. The J gene is TRBJ2-5, the V gene TRBV4-1; tentatively, D is TRBD1 (6 bases). V lost 0 bases to trimming and J lost 4 bases, with 12 bases between them. In germline, CDR1 is MGHRA, CDR2 YSYEKL. The CDR3 sequence is 15 residues long.

This clonotype was observed once. The rearrangement joins TRBV7-3 to TRBJ2-7, with D perhaps matching TRBD1 (5 bases). The V gene's germline CDR1 is SGHTA and CDR2 FQGTGA. Trimming removed 5 bases from V and 3 bases from J, with 11 bases in between. This CDR3 region has 13 residues. The CDR3 DNA sequence: TGTGCCAGCAGCGTAATCCAGGGCTACGAGCAGTACTTC. It specifies CASSVIQGYEQYF.

DNA for the CDR3: TGTGCCAGCAGCCAAGGATGGAAGGGCCCCAACTATGGCTACACCTTC. Residues: CASSQGWKGPNYGYTF. This chain uses TRBV14 with TRBJ1-2; no definite D call. CDR3 length equals 16 residues. Between the trimmed V and J ends, which lost 1 base and 2 bases, there was a span of 14 bases. CDR1 and CDR2 from the germline V gene are SGHDN and FVKESK.

The gene calls are TRBV29-1 and TRBJ2-3, with 7 bases aligning to TRBD1. The CDR3 loop spans 15 amino acids. Germline V gives CDR1 SQVTM, CDR2 ANQGSEA. Trimming at V came to 4 bases and at J to 4 bases, leaving 11 bases not matched to a gene. For the CDR3, the DNA is TGCAGCGTTGGGGAGTGGAACAGGGGAGCAGATACGCAGTATTTT. It is translated as CSVGEWNRGADTQYF.

The rearrangement links TRBV10-3 to TRBJ2-1; 13 bases match TRBD2. The CDR3 runs to 15 residues. Germline lookup yields CDR1 ENHRY and CDR2 SYGVKD. Trimming took 2 bases from V and 13 from J; bases not matched to a gene: 8. Here the CDR3 DNA reads TGTGCCATCAGTGAGGGACTAGCGGGAGTGGAGACCCAGTTCTTC. Its translation: CAISEGLAGVETQFF.

In DNA form, the CDR3 reads TGTGCCAGCAGTTCCTCGGGACTAGCGGCCCATTGGGATGAGCAGTTCTTC. Protein product: CASSSSGLAAHWDEQFF. V and J are TRBV28 and TRBJ2-1, with TRBD2 matching 11 bases. CDR3 length: 17 residues. CDR1 and CDR2 from the germline V gene are MDHEN and SYDVKM. J lost 8 bases, V lost 4 bases, and 13 bases had no gene match. Drawing the rest from reference TRBV28 and TRBJ2-1, the complete variable domain is DVKVTQSSRYLVKRTGEKVFLECVQDMDHENMFWYRQDPGLGLRLIYFSYDVKMKEKGDIPEGYSVSREKKERFSLILESASTNQTSMYLCASSSSGLAAHWDEQFFGPGTRLTVL.

The chain joins TRBV27 to TRBJ2-5; 8 bases align to TRBD1. The J call may be incorrect, as the DNA end agrees better with TRBJ2-7. The CDR3 sequence is 13 residues long. Germline V gene data show CDR1 as MNHEY and CDR2 as SMNVEV (reference sequence). The CDR3 region is CASSFQGAHEQYF. As DNA, the CDR3 is TGTGCCAGCAGTTTTCAGGGGGCCCACGAGCAGTACTTC.

The J gene is TRBJ2-2, the V gene TRBV24-1, with a tentative D call TRBD2 (7 bases). CDR1 is KGHDR and CDR2 is SFDVKD in the germline V gene. Trimming took 11 bases from V and 4 from J, leaving 13 bases between them. This CDR3 has 13 residues. CDR3 residues: CAIKGGLTGELFF. DNA of the CDR3: TGTGCCATTAAGGGGGGGCTCACCGGGGAGCTGTTTTTT.

This clonotype was counted between two and nine times. The rearrangement joins TRBV4-2 to TRBJ2-3; no firm D call. Trimming took off 1 base at V and 8 bases at J, with 7 bases between the two ends. CDR3 size: 12 residues. Looked up from germline, CDR1 is LGHNA and CDR2 is YNFKEQ. Here the CDR3 DNA reads TGTGCCAGCAGCCAAGGGGGAACTACGCAGTATTTT. Amino acids: CASSQGGTTQYF.

The chain couples TRBV28 to TRBJ2-1; D perhaps matches TRBD1 (6 bases). There are 17 residues in the CDR3. The germline CDR1 and CDR2 sequences are MDHEN and SYDVKM. The ends were cut back, 2 bases at V and 7 bases at J, with 21 bases in the middle. The CDR3 loop is CASSLTQGFGNRNEQFF. CDR3 nucleotide sequence: TGTGCCAGCAGTTTAACTCAGGGGTTTGGCAATCGGAATGAGCAGTTCTTC.

This clonotype has just a few counts. The rearrangement links TRBV11-2 to TRBJ2-7; the D gene is possibly TRBD2 (6 bases). Trimming cost V 3 bases and J 6 bases, with 21 bases left between them. The CDR3 covers 16 residues. From germline, CDR1 is SGHAT and CDR2 FQNNGV. The CDR3: CASSLRAGRNRGEQYF. CDR3 coding DNA: TGTGCCAGCAGCTTGCGGGCGGGGAGAAACCGGGGCGAGCAGTACTTC.

This clonotype was detected once. The CDR3 protein is CASRDSRPAGGTNEQFF. CDR3 bases: TGTGCCAGCAGAGATAGCCGCCCAGCGGGAGGGACCAATGAGCAGTTCTTC. The chain has TRBV7-8 and TRBJ2-1; TRBD2 matches at 10 bases. Germline lookup yields CDR1 SGHVS and CDR2 FQNEAQ. V lost 6 bases and J lost 6; bases outside the gene matches: 14. The CDR3 is 17 residues long. Supplemented by reference TRBV7-8 and TRBJ2-1, the full variable domain reads GAGVSQSPRYKVAKRGQDVALRCDPISGHVSLFWYQQALGQGPEFLTYFQNEAQLDKSGLPSDRFFAERPEGSVSTLKIQRTQQEDSAVYLCASRDSRPAGGTNEQFFGPGTRLTVL.

The chain employs TRBV7-7 and TRBJ2-2, with 7 bases matching TRBD1. The junction had 9 bases not matched to a gene; V was cut back by 4 bases and J by 7 bases. The CDR3 runs to 15 residues. Germline V gives CDR1 SSHAT, CDR2 FNYEAQ (reference sequence). The CDR3 sequence: CASSSGRGQVGELFF. The CDR3 nucleotides read TGTGCCAGCAGCTCCGGAAGGGGGCAGGTCGGGGAGCTGTTTTTT.

V gene TRBV27 combines with J gene TRBJ2-7; 9 bases fit TRBD1. V lost 5 bases and J lost 4; bases outside the gene matches: 9. Germline V lookup: CDR1 MNHEY, CDR2 SMNVEV (reference sequence). The CDR3 spans 15 residues. CDR3 protein: CASSLYRGLGYEQYF. The CDR3 DNA reads as TGTGCCAGCAGTCTCTACAGGGGGCTAGGGTACGAGCAGTACTTC.

The chain joins TRBV12-3 or TRBV12-4 to TRBJ2-1; no definite D call. With 4 bases removed from V and 6 bases from J, the gap between germline ends came to 10 bases. This CDR3 region has 13 residues. In DNA, the CDR3 is TGTGCCAGCAGTTCTCGGAGCTCCAATGAGCAGTTCTTC. Translation gives CASSSRSSNEQFF.

This clonotype was seen a handful of times. The gene calls are TRBV29-1 and TRBJ2-1; 9 nucleotides agree with TRBD1. The CDR3 is 14 amino acids. Germline trimming cut 4 bases from V and 6 bases from J; bases unmatched to any gene: 7. The V gene's germline CDR1 is SQVTM and CDR2 ANQGSEA. The CDR3 region has the DNA TGCAGCGTTGTTCTGGGACAGGGTAGCAATGAGCAGTTCTTC. Its translation is CSVVLGQGSNEQFF.

The CDR3 coding sequence is TGCAGTGCTAGGCCTAGCGGGAGTTACGAGCAGTACTTC. Its translation: CSARPSGSYEQYF. The chain joins TRBV20-1 to TRBJ2-7; 10 bases align to TRBD2. Trimming took 3 bases from V and 4 from J; bases not matched to a gene: 3. The CDR3 contains 13 residues. CDR1 is DFQATT, CDR2 SNEGSKA, per germline (reference sequence).

The V call is TRBV5-1, the J call TRBJ2-6, with D uncertain. The germline V and J ends were trimmed by 0 bases and 0 bases, with 7 bases remaining between them. The CDR3 contains 16 residues. Germline V lookup: CDR1 SGHRS, CDR2 YFSETQ. The CDR3 DNA follows: TGCGCCAGCAGCTTGGCAAAGAGCTCTGGGGCCAACGTCCTGACTTTC. It translates to CASSLAKSSGANVLTF.

The genes are TRBV7-9 and TRBJ2-4, with a tentative D call TRBD1 (6 bases). The J call may be wrong; the DNA end is better matched by TRBJ2-7. The CDR3 consists of 13 residues. Germline V gene lookup returns CDR1 SEHNR and CDR2 FQNEAQ (reference sequence). CDR3 in amino acids: CASNEGVTYEQYF. The CDR3 region has the DNA TGTGCCAGCAATGAGGGGGTCACCTACGAGCAGTACTTC.

The rearrangement links TRBV20-1 to TRBJ2-7, with D tentatively TRBD2 (5 bases). The ends were cut back, 2 bases at V and 0 bases at J, with 8 bases in the middle. The CDR3 is 13 amino acids. The germline V gene encodes CDR1 DFQATT and CDR2 SNEGSKA (reference sequence). CDR3 coding DNA: TGCAGTGCTAGAATAGCGAGCTCCTACGAGCAGTACTTC. It encodes CSARIASSYEQYF.